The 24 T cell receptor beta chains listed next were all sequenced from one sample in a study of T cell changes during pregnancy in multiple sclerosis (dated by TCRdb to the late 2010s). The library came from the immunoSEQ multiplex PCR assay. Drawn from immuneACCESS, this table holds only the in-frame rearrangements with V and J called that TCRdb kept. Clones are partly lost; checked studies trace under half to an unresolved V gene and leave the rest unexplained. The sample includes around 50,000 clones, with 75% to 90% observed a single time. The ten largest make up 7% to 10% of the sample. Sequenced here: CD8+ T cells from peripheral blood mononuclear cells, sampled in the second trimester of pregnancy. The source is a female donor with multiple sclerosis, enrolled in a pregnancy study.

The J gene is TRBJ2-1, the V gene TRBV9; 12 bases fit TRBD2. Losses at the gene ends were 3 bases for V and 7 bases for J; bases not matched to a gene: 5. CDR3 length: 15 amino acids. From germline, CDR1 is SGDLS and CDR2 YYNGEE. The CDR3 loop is CASSASSGGANEQFF. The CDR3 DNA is TGTGCCAGCAGCGCGTCTAGCGGGGGGGCAAATGAGCAGTTCTTC.

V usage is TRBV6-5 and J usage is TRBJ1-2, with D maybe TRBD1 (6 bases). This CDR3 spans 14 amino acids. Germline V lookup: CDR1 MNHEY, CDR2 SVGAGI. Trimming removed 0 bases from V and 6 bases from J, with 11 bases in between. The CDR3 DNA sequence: TGTGCCAGCAGTTACTCGAACAGGGTGGATGGCTACACCTTC. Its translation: CASSYSNRVDGYTF.

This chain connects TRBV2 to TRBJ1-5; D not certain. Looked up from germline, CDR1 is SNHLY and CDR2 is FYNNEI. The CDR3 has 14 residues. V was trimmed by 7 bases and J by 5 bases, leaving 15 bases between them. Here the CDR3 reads CASTTLEADQPQHF. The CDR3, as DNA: TGTGCCAGCACCACCCTTGAGGCGGATCAGCCCCAGCATTTT.

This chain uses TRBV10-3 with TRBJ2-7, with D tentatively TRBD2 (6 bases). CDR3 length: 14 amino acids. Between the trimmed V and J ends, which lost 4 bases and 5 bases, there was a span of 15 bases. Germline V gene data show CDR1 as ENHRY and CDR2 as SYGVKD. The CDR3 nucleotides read TGTGCCATCAGTGTGGCGGGACGGTCCCACGAGCAGTACTTC. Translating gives CAISVAGRSHEQYF.

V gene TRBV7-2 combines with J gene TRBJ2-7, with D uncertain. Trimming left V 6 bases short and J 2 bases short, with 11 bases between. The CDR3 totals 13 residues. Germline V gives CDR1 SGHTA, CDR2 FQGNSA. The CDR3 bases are TGTGCCAGCAGTGAGACGACACCCTACGAGCAGTACTTC. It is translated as CASSETTPYEQYF. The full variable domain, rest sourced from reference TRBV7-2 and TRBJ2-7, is GAGVSQSPSNKVTEKGKDVELRCDPISGHTALYWYRQSLGQGLEFLIYFQGNSAPDKSGLPSDRFSAERTGGSVSTLTIQRTQQEDSAVYLCASSETTPYEQYFGPGTRLTVT.

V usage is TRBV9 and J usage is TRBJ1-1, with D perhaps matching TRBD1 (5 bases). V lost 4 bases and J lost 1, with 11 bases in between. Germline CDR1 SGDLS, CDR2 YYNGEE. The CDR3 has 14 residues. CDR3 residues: CASSPAGGNTEAFF. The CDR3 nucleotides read TGTGCCAGCAGCCCGGCGGGGGGGAACACTGAAGCTTTCTTT.

The CDR3, as DNA: TGTGCCAGCAGCAGAAGCGGGGGGGCGACAGATACGCAGTATTTT. Translated, it gives CASSRSGGATDTQYF. J is TRBJ2-3 and V is TRBV9; 10 bases are a match to TRBD2. Trimming cost V 4 bases and J 3 bases; bases outside gene matches: 5. Per the germline V gene, CDR1 is SGDLS and CDR2 is YYNGEE. CDR3 length equals 15 residues.

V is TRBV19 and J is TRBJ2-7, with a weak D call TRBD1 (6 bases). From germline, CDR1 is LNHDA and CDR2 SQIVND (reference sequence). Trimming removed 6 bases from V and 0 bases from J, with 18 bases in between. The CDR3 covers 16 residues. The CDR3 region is CASSPSRDTTSYEQYF. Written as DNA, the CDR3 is TGTGCCAGTAGCCCGTCCAGGGACACGACCTCCTACGAGCAGTACTTC.

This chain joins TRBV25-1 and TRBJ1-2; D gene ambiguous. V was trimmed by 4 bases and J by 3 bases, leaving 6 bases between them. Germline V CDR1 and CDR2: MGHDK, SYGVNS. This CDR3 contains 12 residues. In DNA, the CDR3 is TGTGCCAGCAGTGTCTTATACTATGGCTACACCTTC. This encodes CASSVLYYGYTF.

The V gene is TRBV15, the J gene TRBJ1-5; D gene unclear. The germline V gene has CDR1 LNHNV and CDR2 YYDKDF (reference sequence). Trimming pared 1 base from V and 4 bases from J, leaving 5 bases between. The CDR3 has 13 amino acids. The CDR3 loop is CATSRAFNQPQHF. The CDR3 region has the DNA TGTGCCACCAGCAGAGCCTTTAATCAGCCCCAGCATTTT.

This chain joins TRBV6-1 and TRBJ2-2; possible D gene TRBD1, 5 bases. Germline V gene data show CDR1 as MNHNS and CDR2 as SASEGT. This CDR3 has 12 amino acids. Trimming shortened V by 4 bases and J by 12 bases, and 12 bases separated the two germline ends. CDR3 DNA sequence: TGTGCCAGCAGTGTGATCCAGGGAAAGCTGTTTTTT. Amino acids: CASSVIQGKLFF.

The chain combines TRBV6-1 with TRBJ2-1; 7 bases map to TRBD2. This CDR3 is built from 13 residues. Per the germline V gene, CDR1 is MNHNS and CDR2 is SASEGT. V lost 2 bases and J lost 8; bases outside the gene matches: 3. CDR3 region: CASSEYAGDEQFF. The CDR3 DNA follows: TGTGCCAGCAGTGAATATGCGGGGGATGAGCAGTTCTTC.

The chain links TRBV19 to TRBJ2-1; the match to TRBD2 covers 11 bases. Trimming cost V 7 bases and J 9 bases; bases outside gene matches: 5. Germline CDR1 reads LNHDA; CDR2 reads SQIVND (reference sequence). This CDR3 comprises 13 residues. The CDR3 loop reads CASTTSGGGEQFF. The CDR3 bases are TGTGCCAGTACAACTAGCGGGGGTGGTGAGCAGTTCTTC. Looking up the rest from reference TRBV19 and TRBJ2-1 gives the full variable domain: DGGITQSPKYLFRKEGQNVTLSCEQNLNHDAMYWYRQDPGQGLRLIYYSQIVNDFQKGDIAEGYSVSREKKESFPLTVTSAQKNPTAFYLCASTTSGGGEQFFGPGTRLTVL.

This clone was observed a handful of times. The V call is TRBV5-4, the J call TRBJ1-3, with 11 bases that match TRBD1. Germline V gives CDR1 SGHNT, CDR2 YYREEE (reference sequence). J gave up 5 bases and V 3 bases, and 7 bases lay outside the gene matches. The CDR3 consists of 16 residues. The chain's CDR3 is CASSSPGQGDRNTIYF. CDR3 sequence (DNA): TGTGCCAGCAGCTCCCCGGGACAGGGGGACCGAAACACCATATATTTT.

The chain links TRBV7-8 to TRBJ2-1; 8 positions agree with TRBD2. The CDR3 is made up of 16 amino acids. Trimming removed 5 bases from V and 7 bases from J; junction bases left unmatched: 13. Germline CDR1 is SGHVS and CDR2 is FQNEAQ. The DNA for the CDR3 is TGTGCCAGCAGCGCCCGGGGGGGCGGGGATTCTAATGAGCAGTTCTTC. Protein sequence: CASSARGGGDSNEQFF.

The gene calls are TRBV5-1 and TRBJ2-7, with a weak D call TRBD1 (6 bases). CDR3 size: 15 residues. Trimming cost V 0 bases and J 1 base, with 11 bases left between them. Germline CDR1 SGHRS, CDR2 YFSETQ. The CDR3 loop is CASSLEPGHSYEQYF. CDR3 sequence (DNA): TGCGCCAGCAGCTTGGAGCCGGGACATTCCTACGAGCAGTACTTC.

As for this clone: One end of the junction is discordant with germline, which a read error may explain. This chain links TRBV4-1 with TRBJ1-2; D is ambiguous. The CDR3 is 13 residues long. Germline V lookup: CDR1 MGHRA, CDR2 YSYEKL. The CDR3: CASSQDSFRASYF. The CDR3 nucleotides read TGCGCCAGCAGCCAAGACTCCTTCCGAGCTTCGTACTTC.

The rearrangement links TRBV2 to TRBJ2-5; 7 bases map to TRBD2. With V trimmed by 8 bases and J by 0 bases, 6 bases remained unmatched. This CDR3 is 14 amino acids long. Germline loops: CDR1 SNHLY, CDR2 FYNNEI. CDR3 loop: CASPASGDQETQYF. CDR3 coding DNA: TGTGCCAGCCCCGCTAGCGGAGACCAAGAGACCCAGTACTTC. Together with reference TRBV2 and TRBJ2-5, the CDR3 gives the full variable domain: EPEVTQTPSHQVTQMGQEVILRCVPISNHLYFYWYRQILGQKVEFLVSFYNNEISEKSEIFDDQFSVERPDGSNFTLKIRSTKLEDSAMYFCASPASGDQETQYFGPGTRLLVL.

The CDR3 is CASSQVGGSSSYEQYF. The CDR3 DNA sequence: TGTGCCAGCAGCCAAGTCGGCGGTTCTAGCTCCTACGAGCAGTACTTC. The rearrangement uses TRBV4-2 and TRBJ2-7; D is ambiguous. The CDR3 length is 16 residues. The germline gives CDR1 LGHNA, CDR2 YNFKEQ. V was pared by 1 base and J by 0 bases, with 13 bases between.

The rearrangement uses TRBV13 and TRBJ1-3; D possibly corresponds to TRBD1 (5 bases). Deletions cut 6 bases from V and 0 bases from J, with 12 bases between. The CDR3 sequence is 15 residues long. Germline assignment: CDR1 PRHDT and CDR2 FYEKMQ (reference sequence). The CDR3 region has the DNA TGTGCCAGCAGTGACCAGGGTGACTCTGGAAACACCATATATTTT. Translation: CASSDQGDSGNTIYF.

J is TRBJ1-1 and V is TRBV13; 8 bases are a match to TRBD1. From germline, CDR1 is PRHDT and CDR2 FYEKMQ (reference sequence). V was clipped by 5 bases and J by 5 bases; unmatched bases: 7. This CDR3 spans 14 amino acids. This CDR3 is CASSPRTGWTEAFF. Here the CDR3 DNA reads TGTGCCAGCAGCCCCCGGACAGGGTGGACTGAAGCTTTCTTT.

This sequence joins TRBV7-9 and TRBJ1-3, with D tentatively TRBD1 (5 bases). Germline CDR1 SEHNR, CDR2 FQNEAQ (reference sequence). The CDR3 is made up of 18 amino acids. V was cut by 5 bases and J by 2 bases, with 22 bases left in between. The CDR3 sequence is CASSPLKGRGGTGNTIYF. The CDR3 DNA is TGTGCCAGCAGCCCACTCAAGGGGAGGGGAGGAACTGGAAACACCATATATTTT.

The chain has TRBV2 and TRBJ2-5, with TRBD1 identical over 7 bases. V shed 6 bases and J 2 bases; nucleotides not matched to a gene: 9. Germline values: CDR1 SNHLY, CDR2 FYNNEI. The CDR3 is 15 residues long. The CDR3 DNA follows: TGTGCCAGCAGCTCACCGGGACAGATACAAGAGACCCAGTACTTC. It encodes CASSSPGQIQETQYF.

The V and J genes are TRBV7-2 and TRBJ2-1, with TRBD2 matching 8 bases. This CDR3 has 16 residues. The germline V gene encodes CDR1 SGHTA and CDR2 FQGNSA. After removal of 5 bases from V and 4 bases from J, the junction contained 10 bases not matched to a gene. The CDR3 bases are TGTGCCAGCAGCCCTTATAGCGGGGAAATATACAATGAGCAGTTCTTC. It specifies CASSPYSGEIYNEQFF.